This paragraph reports one T cell receptor (beta chain). Antigen: not known. The CDR3 is 15 residues long. In germline, CDR1 is SGHRS, CDR2 YFSETQ. Trimming left V 0 bases short and J 3 bases short, with 12 bases between. The data are from a study of cytomegalovirus exposure and HLA in healthy donors. The primer mix had 60 Vbeta and 13 Jbeta primers. The repertoire was sequenced with immunoSEQ multiplex PCR; TCRdb's copy has only in-frame clones and lacks some. The sample gives 95,000 to 150,000 clones, over 60% of which show up once; 8% to 8.5% is in the top ten. Study-level findings and limits: DRB1 had the most TCR associations and HLA-C the fewest, a later analysis found, with rates varying by HLA locus. Within an earlier analysis, most TCR beta V segments proved productive either about 90% or about 30% of the time.

The receptor was derived from a woman in her 40s in good health and CMV-seropositive. J is TRBJ1-1 and V is TRBV5-1; unclear D gene. The sequencing sample was made of PBMCs. CDR3 DNA sequence: TGCGCCAGCAGCTTGGGCAACGAGGCTTACACTGAAGCTTTCTTT. This gives the protein CASSLGNEAYTEAFF.